A selection of T cell receptor beta chains follows, all from one sample in a study of follicular helper T cells after annual influenza vaccination. Profiling relied on immunoSEQ multiplex PCR, and the TCRdb table lists in-frame clones only, not all of them. The table records around 9,300 clones, about 83% of them present only once. Sequencing used CXCR5+ CD38- circulating T follicular helper cells from blood, obtained 7 days after influenza vaccination. The receptors here all came from an adult who received the influenza vaccine. CDR3s include the opening cysteine and the closing phenylalanine or tryptophan. D genes are given only for firm matches. Size is omitted from some rows. Given values are once, few, many or a class for expanded clones.

TRBJ2-7	-	-	TRBV28	CASSPGRTYEQYF	TGTGCCAGCAGCCCCGGCAGGACCTACGAGCAGTACTTC
TRBJ2-2	-	-	TRBV5-1	CASSLSGSNTGELFF	TGCGCCAGCAGCTTATCGGGGTCGAACACCGGGGAGCTGTTTTTT
TRBJ2-1	-	-	TRBV11-2	CASSLNRNEQFF	TGTGCCAGCAGCTTAAATAGGAATGAGCAGTTCTTC
TRBJ1-5	-	few	TRBV4-1	CASSQDGSYNQPQHF	TGCGCCAGCAGCCAAGATGGGAGTTACAATCAGCCCCAGCATTTT
TRBJ2-7	TRBD1	few	TRBV5-8	CASSLTGVSSYEQYF	TGTGCCAGCAGCCTAACAGGGGTAAGCTCCTACGAGCAGTACTTC
TRBJ2-1	TRBD2	-	TRBV14	CASSHHREGSSYNEQFF	TGTGCCAGCAGCCACCACCGGGAGGGCAGCTCCTACAATGAGCAGTTCTTC
TRBJ1-4	TRBD1	-	TRBV28	CASSVHGTGATNEKLFF	TGTGCCAGCAGTGTACACGGGACAGGGGCAACTAATGAAAAACTGTTTTTT
TRBJ2-7	-	-	TRBV7-2	CASSLGGSEQYF	TGTGCCAGCAGCTTAGGGGGGAGCGAGCAGTACTTC
TRBJ1-1	-	once	TRBV18	CASSPSDREIEWNTEAFF	TGTGCCAGCTCACCTTCGGACAGAGAGATTGAATGGAACACTGAAGCTTTCTTT
TRBJ1-4	-	-	TRBV6-1	CASSELGKLFF	TGCGCCAGCAGTGAACTCGGAAAACTGTTTTTT
TRBJ2-1	TRBD2	-	TRBV7-2	CASSFEREGYEQFF	TGTGCCAGCAGCTTCGAACGGGAGGGGTATGAGCAGTTCTTC
TRBJ1-1	-	-	TRBV27	CASSPRAVGLDTEAFF	TGTGCCAGCAGTCCACGGGCGGTGGGGTTAGACACTGAAGCTTTCTTT
TRBJ2-7	-	-	TRBV30	CAWSRAEIYEQYF	TGTGCCTGGAGCAGGGCAGAAATCTACGAGCAGTACTTC
TRBJ1-2	-	-	TRBV19	CASSMKVSRTHNYGYTF	TGTGCCAGTAGTATGAAAGTCTCTCGAACTCACAACTATGGCTACACCTTC
TRBJ2-2	-	-	TRBV19	CASLRQGGNTGELFF	TGTGCCAGTTTGCGACAGGGAGGGAACACCGGGGAGCTGTTTTTT
TRBJ2-7	-	once	TRBV5-1	CASRLEGDSPYEQYF	TGCGCCAGCAGGCTTGAGGGGGATAGTCCCTACGAGCAGTACTTC
TRBJ2-4	-	-	TRBV21-1	CASSKYLIGAKNIQYF	TGTGCCAGCAGCAAATACTTAATCGGAGCCAAAAACATTCAGTACTTC
TRBJ2-5	-	once	TRBV19	CASRRGTEYQETQYF	TGTGCCAGTAGACGCGGGACAGAATACCAAGAGACCCAGTACTTC
TRBJ1-4	TRBD1	-	TRBV6-1	CASSQGQGGHEKLFF	TGTGCCAGCAGCCAAGGACAGGGCGGACATGAAAAACTGTTTTTT
TRBJ1-1	-	-	TRBV15	CATSHPGALNTEAFF	TGTGCCACCAGCCACCCTGGGGCCCTGAACACTGAAGCTTTCTTT
TRBJ2-7	-	-	TRBV7-6	CASSLAGDEQYF	TGTGCCAGCAGCTTAGCCGGAGACGAGCAGTACTTC
TRBJ2-3	-	-	TRBV7-3	CASSFRTVGTDTQYF	TGTGCCAGCAGCTTTCGGACCGTAGGCACAGATACGCAGTATTTT
TRBJ1-2	-	once	TRBV19	CASSITAIADYGYTF	TGTGCCAGTAGTATTACAGCCATTGCGGACTATGGCTACACCTTC
TRBJ2-7	TRBD1	-	TRBV28	CASSVQLGTVAEQYF	TGTGCCAGCAGTGTCCAATTAGGGACAGTAGCCGAGCAGTACTTC
TRBJ2-1	-	-	TRBV6-6	CASRTMNNEQFF	TGTGCCAGCAGAACGATGAACAATGAGCAGTTCTTC